This TCR beta chain was captured by sequencing in a study of a mutant IDH1 vaccine in newly diagnosed glioma. Across the whole study: Treatment recipients were about 60% male and about 40% female, and their mean age was 40.4 years.

Produced via immunoSEQ multiplex PCR; TCRdb's table is partial and in-frame only. The sample has 35,000 to 45,000 clones; approximately 80% are singletons. The V gene's germline CDR1 is MGHRA and CDR2 YSYEKL. This CDR3 spans 19 amino acids. V was clipped by 1 base and J by 2 bases, with 18 bases between them. Regarding this clone: Antigen: not known.

Documented time point: week 35, safety follow-up. Every single dose of the vaccine, 300 ug of mutant IDH1 20-mer peptide, came with topical imiquimod. The chain employs TRBV4-1 and TRBJ2-6; TRBD1 might be the D (6 bases). Specimen: PBMCs, collected from a glioma patient whose treatment included an IDH1 peptide vaccine. The sequence came from a woman aged 45-65 years with glioma. The CDR3: CASSQVSGQLITGANVLTF. In DNA form, the CDR3 reads TGCGCCAGCAGCCAAGTTTCCGGACAGTTAATTACTGGGGCCAACGTCCTGACTTTC.